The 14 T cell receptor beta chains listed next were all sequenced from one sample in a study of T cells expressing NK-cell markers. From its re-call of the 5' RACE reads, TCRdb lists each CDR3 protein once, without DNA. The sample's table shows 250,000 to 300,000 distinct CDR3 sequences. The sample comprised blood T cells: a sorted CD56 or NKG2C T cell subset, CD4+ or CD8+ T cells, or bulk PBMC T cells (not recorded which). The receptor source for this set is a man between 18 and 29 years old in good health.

CDR3 region: CSASSTANQPQHF. The J gene is TRBJ1-5, the V gene TRBV20-1. The CDR3 has 13 amino acids. Looked up from germline, CDR1 is DFQATT and CDR2 is SNEGSKA (reference sequence).

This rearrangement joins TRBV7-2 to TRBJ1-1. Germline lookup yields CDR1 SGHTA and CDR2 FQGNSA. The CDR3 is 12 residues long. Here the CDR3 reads CASSLAHALPFF.

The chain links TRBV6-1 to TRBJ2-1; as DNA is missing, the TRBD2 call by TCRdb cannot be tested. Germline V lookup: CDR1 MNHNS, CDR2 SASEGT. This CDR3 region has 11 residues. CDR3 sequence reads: CASSKTSEKFF.

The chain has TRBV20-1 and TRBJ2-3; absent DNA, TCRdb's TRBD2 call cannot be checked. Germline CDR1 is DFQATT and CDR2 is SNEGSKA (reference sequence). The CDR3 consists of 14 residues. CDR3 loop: CSARLTRQTDTQYF.

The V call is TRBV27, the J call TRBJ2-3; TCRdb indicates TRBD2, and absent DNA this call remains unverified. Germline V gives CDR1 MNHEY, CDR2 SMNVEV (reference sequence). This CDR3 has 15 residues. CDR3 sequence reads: CASRKSGSGTDTQYF.

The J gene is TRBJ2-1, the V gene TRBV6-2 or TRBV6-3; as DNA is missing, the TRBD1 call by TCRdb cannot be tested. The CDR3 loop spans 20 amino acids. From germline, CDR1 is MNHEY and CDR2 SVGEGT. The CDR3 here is CASSYLPSQGPRSSYNEQFF.

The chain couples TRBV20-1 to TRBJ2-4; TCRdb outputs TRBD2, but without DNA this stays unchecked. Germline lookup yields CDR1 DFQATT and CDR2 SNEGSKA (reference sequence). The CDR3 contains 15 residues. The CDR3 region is CSATPRGREVDIQYF.

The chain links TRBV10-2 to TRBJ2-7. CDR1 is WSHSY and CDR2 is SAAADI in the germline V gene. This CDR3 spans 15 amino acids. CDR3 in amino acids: CASRDRDRGYYEQYF.

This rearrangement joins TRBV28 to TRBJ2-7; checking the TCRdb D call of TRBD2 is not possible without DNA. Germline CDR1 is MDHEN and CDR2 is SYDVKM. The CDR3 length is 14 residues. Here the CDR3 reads CASTVLAGAYEQYF.

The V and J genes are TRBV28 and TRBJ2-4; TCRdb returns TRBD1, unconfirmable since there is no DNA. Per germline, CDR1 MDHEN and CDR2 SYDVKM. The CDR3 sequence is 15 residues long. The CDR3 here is CASGRDSLAKNIQYF.

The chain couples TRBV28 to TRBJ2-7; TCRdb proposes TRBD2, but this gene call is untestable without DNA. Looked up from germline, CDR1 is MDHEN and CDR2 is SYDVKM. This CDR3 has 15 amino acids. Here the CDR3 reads CASSPSGTSLGEQYF.

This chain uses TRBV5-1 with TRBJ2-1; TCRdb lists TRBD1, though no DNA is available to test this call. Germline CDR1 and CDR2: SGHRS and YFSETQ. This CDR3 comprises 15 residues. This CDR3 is CASSPIRQGYNEQFF. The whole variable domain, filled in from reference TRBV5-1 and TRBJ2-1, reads KAGVTQTPRYLIKTRGQQVTLSCSPISGHRSVSWYQQTPGQGLQFLFEYFSETQRNKGNFPGRFSGRQFSNSRSEMNVSTLELGDSALYLCASSPIRQGYNEQFFGPGTRLTVL.

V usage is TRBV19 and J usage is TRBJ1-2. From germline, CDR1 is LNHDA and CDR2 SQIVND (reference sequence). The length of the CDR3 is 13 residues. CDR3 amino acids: CASSIGGSDGYTF.

The CDR3: CSAPNLAGGFEQFF. The chain is built from TRBV20-1 and TRBJ2-1; the D call of TRBD2 rests on TCRdb alone, since no DNA is present to check it. Looked up from germline, CDR1 is DFQATT and CDR2 is SNEGSKA (reference sequence). The CDR3 totals 14 residues.